A single sample gave rise to the 30 T cell receptor beta chains below, sequenced in a study of cytomegalovirus exposure and HLA in healthy donors. With 60 Vbeta and 13 Jbeta primers, the PCR was carried out. Sequenced by immunoSEQ multiplex PCR; TCRdb stores in-frame clones only, minus some. The sample lists more than 95,000 clones, around 74% occurring once. The material sequenced was PBMCs. All receptors come from a female donor in good health and CMV-seropositive.

The J gene is TRBJ1-1, the V gene TRBV10-1; no clear D. Trimming pared 2 bases from V and 6 bases from J, leaving 10 bases between. Per germline, CDR1 WNHNN and CDR2 SYGVQD (reference sequence). The CDR3 runs 13 residues. The CDR3 is CASSENRVSEAFF. CDR3 coding DNA: TGCGCCAGCAGTGAGAATCGGGTTTCTGAAGCTTTCTTT.

This clone appeared once. V usage is TRBV9 and J usage is TRBJ2-3; D is undetermined. V lost 6 bases to trimming and J lost 2 bases, with 13 bases between them. The CDR3 loop spans 14 amino acids. The germline V gene encodes CDR1 SGDLS and CDR2 YYNGEE. CDR3 sequence (DNA): TGTGCCAGCACTGTCGGTTCTTCCACAGATACGCAGTATTTT. Translated, it gives CASTVGSSTDTQYF.

The V gene is TRBV10-3, the J gene TRBJ1-1; the D gene is possibly TRBD1 (6 bases). The CDR3 is made up of 15 amino acids. Deletions cut 0 bases from V and 11 bases from J, with 19 bases between. The germline V gene has CDR1 ENHRY and CDR2 SYGVKD. CDR3 region: CAISESWERGQGAFF. The CDR3 nucleotides read TGTGCCATCAGTGAGTCGTGGGAACGGGGACAAGGGGCTTTCTTT.

CDR3 nucleotide sequence: TGTGCCAGCTCGCCGCAGGGGGCGGTCCATCAGCCCCAGCATTTT. It translates to CASSPQGAVHQPQHF. This rearrangement joins TRBV18 to TRBJ1-5, with 8 positions matching TRBD1. This CDR3 contains 15 residues. Germline trimming cut 6 bases from V and 5 bases from J; bases unmatched to any gene: 9. The V gene's germline CDR1 is KGHSH and CDR2 LQKENI. The full variable domain, completed using reference TRBV18 and TRBJ1-5, is NAGVMQNPRHLVRRRGQEARLRCSPMKGHSHVYWYRQLPEEGLKFMVYLQKENIIDESGMPKERFSAEFPKEGPSILRIQQVVRGDSAAYFCASSPQGAVHQPQHFGDGTRLSIL.

CDR3 in amino acids: CAWRQGMNTEAFF. CDR3 DNA sequence: TGTGCCTGGAGACAGGGAATGAACACTGAAGCTTTCTTT. The chain combines TRBV30 with TRBJ1-1; TRBD1 might be the D (6 bases). Trimming removed 3 bases from V and 0 bases from J, with 8 bases in between. The germline V gene has CDR1 GTSNPN and CDR2 SVGIG (reference sequence). The CDR3 is made up of 13 amino acids.

This clone was observed a handful of times. The chain is built from TRBV30 and TRBJ2-1, with D possibly being TRBD2 (6 bases). CDR3 size: 14 residues. Trimming stripped 4 bases from V and 9 bases from J, with 19 bases between. Germline CDR1 reads GTSNPN; CDR2 reads SVGIG (reference sequence). CDR3 DNA: TGTGCCTGGATTGGAGCCAGCGGGTGGGGTGAGCAGTTCTTC. This codes for CAWIGASGWGEQFF.

The rearrangement joins TRBV30 to TRBJ2-7, with 8 positions matching TRBD1. J gave up 6 bases and V 1 base, and 11 bases lay outside the gene matches. CDR3 length: 15 residues. CDR1 is GTSNPN, CDR2 SVGIG, per germline (reference sequence). The chain's CDR3 is CAWSATRTGFSEQYF. The CDR3 DNA sequence: TGTGCCTGGAGTGCTACACGGACAGGGTTCAGCGAGCAGTACTTC.

This clone was counted a single time. The chain recombines TRBV9 with TRBJ2-7, with 9 positions matching TRBD1. This CDR3 is built from 14 residues. Germline V gene sequence: CDR1 SGDLS, CDR2 YYNGEE. The trim removed 0 bases at V and 2 bases at J, leaving 0 bases unmatched. The CDR3 nucleotides read TGTGCCAGCAGCGTAGGACAGGGGGCCTACGAGCAGTACTTC. Translating it yields CASSVGQGAYEQYF.

The chain joins TRBV5-4 to TRBJ2-5, with 9 bases matching TRBD2. V dropped 2 bases and J dropped 5; count of bases not matched to a gene: 4. The length of the CDR3 is 14 residues. Germline-derived CDR1 and CDR2 are SGHNT and YYREEE (reference sequence). CDR3 coding DNA: TGTGCCAGCAGCTTTGGCGGGAGGGAGGAGACCCAGTACTTC. Translation gives CASSFGGREETQYF. The full variable domain, with the rest looked up from reference TRBV5-4 and TRBJ2-5, is ETGVTQSPTHLIKTRGQQVTLRCSSQSGHNTVSWYQQALGQGPQFIFQYYREEENGRGNFPPRFSGLQFPNYSSELNVNALELDDSALYLCASSFGGREETQYFGPGTRLLVL.

The rearrangement joins TRBV6-5 to TRBJ2-1; 9 bases match TRBD2. CDR3 length: 15 amino acids. V was clipped by 9 bases and J by 5 bases; unmatched bases: 11. Germline loops: CDR1 MNHEY, CDR2 SVGAGI. As DNA, the CDR3 is TGTGCCAGTTCAACGCGGGGGGGCGGGGACAATGAGCAGTTCTTC. Translating it yields CASSTRGGGDNEQFF.

The chain couples TRBV15 to TRBJ2-7; 7 bases fit TRBD2. The CDR3 extends over 12 amino acids. With 7 bases clipped from V and 3 bases from J, the junction kept 3 bases outside the gene matches. From germline, CDR1 is LNHNV and CDR2 YYDKDF (reference sequence). This CDR3 is CATNWDYYEQYF. CDR3 sequence (DNA): TGTGCCACCAACTGGGACTACTACGAGCAGTACTTC.

This chain uses TRBV5-4 with TRBJ2-2, with 7 bases aligning to TRBD1. The J segment lost 0 bases and the V segment lost 2 bases, leaving 1 base of the junction unmatched. CDR1 and CDR2 from the germline V gene are SGHNT and YYREEE (reference sequence). This CDR3 contains 15 residues. CDR3 loop: CASSFGTANTGELFF. CDR3 nucleotides: TGTGCCAGCAGCTTTGGGACAGCGAACACCGGGGAGCTGTTTTTT.

The chain is built from TRBV7-9 and TRBJ1-4, with a tentative D call TRBD1 (6 bases). CDR3 length equals 15 residues. V was clipped by 5 bases and J by 6 bases, with 16 bases between them. Germline lookup yields CDR1 SEHNR and CDR2 FQNEAQ (reference sequence). The CDR3 here is CASSPLRGMDEKLFF. The CDR3 DNA sequence: TGTGCCAGCAGCCCACTTAGGGGGATGGATGAAAAACTGTTTTTT.

V is TRBV5-4 and J is TRBJ1-2, with 7 nucleotides matching TRBD1. CDR1 SGHNT and CDR2 YYREEE come from the germline V gene (reference sequence). The CDR3 runs 13 residues. V was clipped by 5 bases and J by 4 bases; unmatched bases: 5. CDR3: CASRVRGFYGYTF. The CDR3 DNA reads as TGTGCCAGCAGAGTCAGGGGGTTCTATGGCTACACCTTC.

The genes are TRBV10-1 and TRBJ1-6; 10 nucleotides agree with TRBD1. The CDR3 runs to 14 residues. V shed 4 bases and J 7 bases; nucleotides not matched to a gene: 1. Germline CDR1 and CDR2: WNHNN and SYGVQD (reference sequence). The DNA of the CDR3 is TGCGCCAGCAGTGGGGGACAGGGGAATTCACCCCTCCACTTT. This sequence encodes CASSGGQGNSPLHF.

V usage is TRBV30 and J usage is TRBJ2-5; 8 bases agree with TRBD2. V trimming: 3 bases; J trimming: 6 bases; junction bases outside the gene matches: 9. The CDR3 extends over 14 amino acids. The germline CDR1 and CDR2 sequences are GTSNPN and SVGIG (reference sequence). CDR3 DNA sequence: TGTGCCTGGAGAACCGGGGGGGCCTTAAAGACCCAGTACTTC. Protein: CAWRTGGALKTQYF.

The V and J genes are TRBV7-6 and TRBJ2-7; TRBD1 matches at 9 bases. In germline, CDR1 is SGHVS, CDR2 FNYEAQ. This CDR3 has 15 amino acids. The junction had 4 bases not matched to a gene; V was cut back by 1 base and J by 3 bases. CDR3 bases: TGTGCCAGCAGCTTAGAGACAGGGGGAAGCTACGAGCAGTACTTC. The encoded protein is CASSLETGGSYEQYF.

J is TRBJ2-5 and V is TRBV7-2, with D perhaps matching TRBD1 (6 bases). In germline, CDR1 is SGHTA, CDR2 FQGNSA. The CDR3 is 14 residues long. V was pared by 4 bases and J by 5 bases, with 14 bases between. The chain's CDR3 is CASSSRGNPETQYF. DNA of the CDR3: TGTGCCAGCAGCTCCAGGGGAAATCCGGAGACCCAGTACTTC.

The sample holds one count of this clone. This chain connects TRBV5-4 to TRBJ2-5; 13 nucleotides align to TRBD2. The junction had 10 bases not matched to a gene; V was cut back by 3 bases and J by 5 bases. In germline, CDR1 is SGHNT, CDR2 YYREEE (reference sequence). This CDR3 region has 17 residues. For the CDR3, the DNA is TGTGCCAGCAGCTCCCGGACTAGCGGGAGTAGTAGGGAGACCCAGTACTTC. Translated: CASSSRTSGSSRETQYF.

This chain connects TRBV29-1 to TRBJ2-3, with D perhaps matching TRBD1 (5 bases). This CDR3 spans 13 amino acids. The V gene lost 4 bases and the J gene lost 2 bases, with 10 bases spanning the gap. Germline-derived CDR1 and CDR2 are SQVTM and ANQGSEA. CDR3 amino acids: CSVGQKYTDTQYF. CDR3 nucleotides: TGCAGCGTTGGACAGAAGTACACAGATACGCAGTATTTT.

The J gene is TRBJ2-7, the V gene TRBV6-1, with 7 bases matching TRBD2. CDR1 is MNHNS and CDR2 is SASEGT in the germline V gene. The CDR3 has 14 amino acids. V dropped 6 bases and J dropped 4; count of bases not matched to a gene: 9. The CDR3 bases are TGTGCCAGCAGCGGGACTACCTCCGGGTACGAGCAGTACTTC. Translation gives CASSGTTSGYEQYF.

The rearrangement links TRBV27 to TRBJ2-5; TRBD1 is a possible D gene (6 bases). Germline loops: CDR1 MNHEY, CDR2 SMNVEV (reference sequence). V was trimmed by 8 bases and J by 3 bases, leaving 16 bases between them. This CDR3 spans 14 amino acids. The CDR3 reads CASLHRAPKETQYF. CDR3 DNA: TGTGCCAGCCTCCACAGGGCACCCAAAGAGACCCAGTACTTC.

This chain uses TRBV28 with TRBJ2-1, with 8 positions matching TRBD2. The CDR3 spans 18 residues. J was trimmed by 8 bases and V by 2 bases; bases with no gene match: 17. Germline CDR1 and CDR2: MDHEN and SYDVKM. This CDR3 reads CASSLTPLLAEGGHEQFF. The DNA for the CDR3 is TGTGCCAGCAGTTTAACCCCTCTACTAGCGGAGGGTGGCCATGAGCAGTTCTTC.

The chain recombines TRBV4-3 with TRBJ1-2; 11 positions agree with TRBD1. The germline V gene encodes CDR1 LGHNA and CDR2 YSLEER. The V and J ends lost 0 bases and 3 bases, in that order; junction bases with no gene match: 3. This CDR3 is built from 16 residues. The CDR3 DNA reads as TGCGCCAGCAGCCAAGATCTGGGACAGGGGGACTATGGCTACACCTTC. Translating gives CASSQDLGQGDYGYTF.

The chain carries TRBV4-1 and TRBJ1-2; D possibly corresponds to TRBD1 (5 bases). The germline V and J ends were trimmed by 0 bases and 8 bases, with 16 bases remaining between them. The CDR3 runs to 15 residues. Germline-derived CDR1 and CDR2 are MGHRA and YSYEKL. DNA of the CDR3: TGCGCCAGCAGCCAAGATCGGACCCTCAAGGGGGGCTACACCTTC. Amino acids: CASSQDRTLKGGYTF.

The chain joins TRBV6-5 to TRBJ1-2, with 9 bases fitting TRBD1. Germline V lookup: CDR1 MNHEY, CDR2 SVGAGI. V gave up 8 bases and J gave up 4 bases; unmatched junction bases: 5. CDR3 length: 13 amino acids. CDR3: CASAGQGTYGYTF. In nucleotides, the CDR3 is TGTGCCAGCGCCGGACAGGGGACCTATGGCTACACCTTC.

The CDR3 is CASGGGATAGELFF. In nucleotides, the CDR3 is TGTGCCAGCGGCGGGGGGGCCACGGCCGGGGAGCTGTTTTTT. The V and J genes are TRBV28 and TRBJ2-2; TRBD2 aligns across 9 bases. CDR3 length: 14 amino acids. Trimming removed 8 bases from V and 6 bases from J; junction bases left unmatched: 7. In germline, CDR1 is MDHEN, CDR2 SYDVKM.

This clone was seen just once. The chain recombines TRBV4-1 with TRBJ1-3; no definite D call. The V gene lost 2 bases and the J gene lost 0 bases, with 20 bases spanning the gap. CDR3 length equals 19 residues. Per the germline V gene, CDR1 is MGHRA and CDR2 is YSYEKL. The CDR3 DNA sequence: TGCGCCAGCAGCCAAAAAGTGGCTGGGGAGGCCGTCTCTGGAAACACCATATATTTT. This encodes CASSQKVAGEAVSGNTIYF.

This clone has a handful of counts. V gene TRBV6-5 combines with J gene TRBJ2-3; D may be TRBD1 (5 bases). Trimming shortened V by 4 bases and J by 0 bases, and 11 bases separated the two germline ends. The germline gives CDR1 MNHEY, CDR2 SVGAGI. The CDR3 totals 15 residues. The CDR3 DNA is TGTGCCAGCAGTTCCAGGGCCGCTAGCACAGATACGCAGTATTTT. Its protein is CASSSRAASTDTQYF.

The rearrangement joins TRBV4-1 to TRBJ1-6; D remains ambiguous. Germline V gene sequence: CDR1 MGHRA, CDR2 YSYEKL. CDR3 length equals 15 residues. Trimming left V 1 base short and J 6 bases short, with 10 bases between. The CDR3, as DNA: TGCGCCAGCAGCCAAGGCTTAGTCACTAATTCACCCCTCCACTTT. Its protein is CASSQGLVTNSPLHF.